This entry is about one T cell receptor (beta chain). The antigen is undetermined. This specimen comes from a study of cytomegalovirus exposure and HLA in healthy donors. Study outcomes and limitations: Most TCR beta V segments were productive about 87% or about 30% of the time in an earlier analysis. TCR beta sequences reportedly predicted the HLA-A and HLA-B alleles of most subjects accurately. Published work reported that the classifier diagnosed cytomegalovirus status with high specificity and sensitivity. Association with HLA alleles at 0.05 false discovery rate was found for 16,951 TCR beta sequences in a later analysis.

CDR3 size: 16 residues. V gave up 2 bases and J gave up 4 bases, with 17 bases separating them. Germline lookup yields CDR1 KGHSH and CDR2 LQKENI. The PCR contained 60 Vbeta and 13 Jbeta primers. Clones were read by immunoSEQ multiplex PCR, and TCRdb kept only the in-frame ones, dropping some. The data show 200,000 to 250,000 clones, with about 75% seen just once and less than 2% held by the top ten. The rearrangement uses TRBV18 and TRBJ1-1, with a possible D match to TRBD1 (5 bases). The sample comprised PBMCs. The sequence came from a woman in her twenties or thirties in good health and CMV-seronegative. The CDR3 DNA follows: TGTGCCAGCTCACCATTGGGGGGAGGGAGGTCCACTGAAGCTTTCTTT. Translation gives CASSPLGGGRSTEAFF.